Below, 9 T cell receptor beta chains from the same sample are listed, as sequenced in a study of graft-versus-host responses after intestinal transplantation. Antigen specificity for these receptors is unknown. Data came from immunoSEQ multiplex PCR; TCRdb stores just in-frame clones and leaves some out. The data contain about 120,000 clones, 85% to 95% of them singletons. The material was unstimulated CD8+ T cells sorted from spleen or lymph node cells, obtained before transplant. These receptors were taken from a human donor who was the organ donor for an intestinal transplant.

The chain is built from TRBV4-2 and TRBJ2-5; perhaps D is TRBD1 or TRBD2 (5 bases each). The better agreement between TRBJ2-7 and the DNA end casts doubt on the J call. CDR1 LGHNA and CDR2 YNFKEQ come from the germline V gene. The CDR3 is 12 amino acids. CDR3 nucleotide sequence: TGTGCCAGCAGCCAAGGAGGGGCCGAGCAGTACTTC. Amino acid sequence: CASSQGGAEQYF.

V and J are TRBV19 and TRBJ1-5, with D unresolved. Germline assignment: CDR1 LNHDA and CDR2 SQIVND (reference sequence). Trimming left V 3 bases short and J 5 bases short, with 17 bases between. The CDR3 runs to 16 residues. CDR3 amino acids: CASSILLRRAYQPQHF. Here the CDR3 DNA reads TGTGCCAGTAGTATCCTACTTCGGAGGGCCTATCAGCCCCAGCATTTT.

The chain uses TRBV2 and TRBJ2-1; the match to TRBD2 covers 13 bases. Germline CDR1 and CDR2: SNHLY and FYNNEI. CDR3 length equals 16 residues. The J segment lost 5 bases and the V segment lost 3 bases, leaving 4 bases of the junction unmatched. The CDR3 reads CASSDGLAGVHNEQFF. The CDR3 region has the DNA TGTGCCAGCAGTGACGGACTAGCGGGAGTCCACAATGAGCAGTTCTTC.

This rearrangement joins TRBV7-2 to TRBJ1-5; no firm D call. This CDR3 has 11 residues. Germline assignment: CDR1 SGHTA and CDR2 FQGNSA. V lost 1 base, J lost 9 bases, and 4 bases lay in between. The chain's CDR3 is CASSLVGPQHF. The CDR3 nucleotides are TGTGCCAGCAGCTTAGTGGGGCCCCAGCATTTT.

V is TRBV7-6 and J is TRBJ2-5; 9 bases align to TRBD1. Germline V lookup: CDR1 SGHVS, CDR2 FNYEAQ. With 5 bases clipped from V and 5 bases from J, the junction kept 6 bases outside the gene matches. The CDR3 contains 14 residues. The CDR3 DNA is TGTGCCAGCAGCCGGACAGGGGTCAAGGAGACCCAGTACTTC. This encodes CASSRTGVKETQYF.

This chain connects TRBV7-9 to TRBJ2-1; D remains ambiguous. This CDR3 is built from 12 residues. Per the germline V gene, CDR1 is SEHNR and CDR2 is FQNEAQ (reference sequence). The V end lost 3 bases, the J end lost 5 bases, and 5 bases lay between the germline ends. Written as DNA, the CDR3 is TGTGCCAGCAGCTTTGGGAACAATGAGCAGTTCTTC. Its translation: CASSFGNNEQFF.

V is TRBV27 and J is TRBJ2-5, with D possibly TRBD2 on 6 matching bases. CDR3 length equals 15 residues. V dropped 6 bases and J dropped 2 bases, with 16 bases sitting between them. CDR1 is MNHEY and CDR2 is SMNVEV in the germline V gene (reference sequence). As DNA, the CDR3 is TGTGCCAGCAGCGGACGCCGGGACTTACAAGAGACCCAGTACTTC. It yields the protein CASSGRRDLQETQYF.

CDR3 in amino acids: CASSSTGRGTEAFF. CDR3 coding DNA: TGTGCCAGCAGTTCCACAGGGAGGGGAACTGAAGCTTTCTTT. This rearrangement joins TRBV27 to TRBJ1-1, with D maybe TRBD1 (6 bases). The CDR3 is made up of 14 amino acids. Germline CDR1 is MNHEY and CDR2 is SMNVEV (reference sequence). V was clipped by 4 bases and J by 5 bases, with 14 bases between them.

Concerning this clone itself: The same CDR3 is also encoded by other DNA sequences in this sample. The rearrangement joins TRBV11-2 to TRBJ2-7; D is unresolved. This CDR3 has 11 residues. Germline CDR1 reads SGHAT; CDR2 reads FQNNGV. V shed 2 bases and J shed 3 bases, with 2 bases lying between them. The CDR3 DNA follows: TGTGCCAGCAGCTTAAACTACGAGCAGTACTTC. It codes for CASSLNYEQYF.